The sample holds many counts of the clone carrying this TCR beta chain. This specimen belongs to a study of T cells in Graves' hyperthyroidism and ophthalmopathy. Patients aged 18 to 65 with hyperthyroidism were newly diagnosed, with duration under 2 months. The PBMCs studied were ones that came from 10 ml fresh peripheral blood. The CDR3 has 14 amino acids. Trimming stripped 3 bases from V and 2 bases from J, with 11 bases between. Germline lookup yields CDR1 SGDLS and CDR2 YYNGEE. Amplification targeted TCR beta CDR3 regions from RNA transcripts. HTBI primers drove first-round RT-PCR of the TCR CDR3. TCRdb fed the multiplex PCR reads into MiXCR, producing one record per CDR3 protein. Of approximately 400,000 distinct CDR3 sequences detected, around 14% appear once; the ten largest clones hold 14%.

The chain employs TRBV9 and TRBJ1-2; a weak D match, TRBD1 (5 bases). Material: blood. This receptor was taken from a woman between 18 and 30 years old with Graves' hyperthyroidism. CDR3 region: CASSEGATNYGYTF. DNA of the CDR3: TGTGCCAGCAGCGAAGGGGCAACCAACTATGGCTACACCTTC.